A selection of T cell receptor beta chains follows, all from one sample in a study of cytomegalovirus exposure and HLA in healthy donors. Profiled with immunoSEQ multiplex PCR; TCRdb holds only in-frame clones, not every one. The table lists tens of thousands of clones, about 71% of them singletons. Sequencing input: PBMCs. The receptors were sampled from a woman in her forties or fifties in good health and CMV-seropositive. Each CDR3 is given with its conserved first and last residue. A D gene is named only where the DNA matches it firmly. Clone size appears in some rows only: once, few, many, or a class for an expanded clone.

v_call: TRBV6-5; d_call: TRBD1; j_call: TRBJ1-5; clone_size: .; cdr3_aa: CASSWTGPNQPQHF; cdr3_nt: TGTGCCAGCAGTTGGACAGGACCCAATCAGCCCCAGCATTTT
v_call: TRBV7-2; d_call: .; j_call: TRBJ2-7; clone_size: few; cdr3_aa: CASSSPGDGFYEQYF; cdr3_nt: TGTGCCAGCAGCTCCCCCGGAGACGGGTTCTACGAGCAGTACTTC
v_call: TRBV7-9; d_call: .; j_call: TRBJ2-2; clone_size: few; cdr3_aa: CASSLAYSTNTGELFF; cdr3_nt: TGTGCCAGCAGCTTAGCTTACAGTACGAACACCGGGGAGCTGTTTTTT
v_call: TRBV5-1; d_call: .; j_call: TRBJ2-3; clone_size: .; cdr3_aa: CASSLEGVDTQYF; cdr3_nt: TGCGCCAGCAGCTTGGAAGGGGTGGATACGCAGTATTTT
v_call: TRBV29-1; d_call: TRBD1; j_call: TRBJ1-1; clone_size: .; cdr3_aa: CSVVTTGGTEAFF; cdr3_nt: TGCAGCGTTGTCACCACAGGGGGCACTGAAGCTTTCTTT
v_call: TRBV28; d_call: TRBD1; j_call: TRBJ1-1; clone_size: .; cdr3_aa: CASGQGMNTEAFF; cdr3_nt: TGTGCCAGCGGACAGGGGATGAACACTGAAGCTTTCTTT
v_call: TRBV5-1; d_call: TRBD2; j_call: TRBJ2-3; clone_size: .; cdr3_aa: CASSLALAGSTDTQYF; cdr3_nt: TGCGCCAGCAGCTTGGCTCTAGCGGGTAGCACAGATACGCAGTATTTT
v_call: TRBV10-3; d_call: .; j_call: TRBJ2-6; clone_size: few; cdr3_aa: CAISGGVKVANVLTF; cdr3_nt: TGTGCCATCAGTGGGGGGGTAAAGGTGGCCAACGTCCTGACTTTC
v_call: TRBV14; d_call: TRBD2; j_call: TRBJ2-7; clone_size: .; cdr3_aa: CASSQDYRTSGSYEQYF; cdr3_nt: TGTGCCAGCAGCCAAGATTATAGGACTAGCGGCTCCTACGAGCAGTACTTC
v_call: TRBV2; d_call: TRBD2; j_call: TRBJ2-7; clone_size: once; cdr3_aa: CASRRTSGSDEQYF; cdr3_nt: TGTGCCAGCCGAAGGACTAGCGGGAGTGACGAGCAGTACTTC
v_call: TRBV28; d_call: TRBD2; j_call: TRBJ2-5; clone_size: .; cdr3_aa: CASSFFGEGSRETQYF; cdr3_nt: TGTGCCAGCAGTTTTTTCGGGGAGGGATCGAGAGAGACCCAGTACTTC
v_call: TRBV7-9; d_call: .; j_call: TRBJ2-3; clone_size: .; cdr3_aa: CAGLALDTQYF; cdr3_nt: TGTGCGGGCCTAGCGCTAGATACGCAGTATTTT
v_call: TRBV11-2; d_call: .; j_call: TRBJ2-1; clone_size: .; cdr3_aa: CASSSNLRDSDEQFF; cdr3_nt: TGTGCCAGCAGCTCGAATCTCCGGGACTCTGATGAGCAGTTCTTC
v_call: TRBV11-2; d_call: TRBD2; j_call: TRBJ2-1; clone_size: .; cdr3_aa: CASSPRLAGAGNEQFF; cdr3_nt: TGTGCCAGCAGCCCCCGTTTAGCGGGAGCCGGCAATGAGCAGTTCTTC
v_call: TRBV9; d_call: .; j_call: TRBJ2-1; clone_size: .; cdr3_aa: CASSEAPRGDEQFF; cdr3_nt: TGTGCCAGCAGCGAAGCCCCCAGGGGCGATGAGCAGTTCTTC
v_call: TRBV27; d_call: .; j_call: TRBJ2-1; clone_size: .; cdr3_aa: CASSSNTGVKNEQFF; cdr3_nt: TGTGCCAGCAGTAGCAACACGGGAGTAAAAAATGAGCAGTTCTTC
v_call: TRBV6-6; d_call: TRBD1; j_call: TRBJ1-5; clone_size: .; cdr3_aa: CASSLLSGQGNQPQHF; cdr3_nt: TGTGCCAGCAGTCTCCTTTCGGGACAGGGCAATCAGCCCCAGCATTTT
v_call: TRBV5-1; d_call: .; j_call: TRBJ1-5; clone_size: .; cdr3_aa: CASSLDGDTSYQPQHF; cdr3_nt: TGCGCCAGCAGCTTGGATGGGGACACCAGCTATCAGCCCCAGCATTTT
v_call: TRBV19; d_call: .; j_call: TRBJ2-7; clone_size: .; cdr3_aa: CASSIDPQYEQYF; cdr3_nt: TGTGCCAGTAGTATAGATCCACAATACGAGCAGTACTTC
v_call: TRBV6-6; d_call: .; j_call: TRBJ2-1; clone_size: .; cdr3_aa: CASGQSYNEQFF; cdr3_nt: TGTGCCAGCGGGCAATCCTACAATGAGCAGTTCTTC
v_call: TRBV30; d_call: TRBD1; j_call: TRBJ1-1; clone_size: .; cdr3_aa: CAWRGQGIEAFF; cdr3_nt: TGTGCCTGGAGAGGACAGGGGATTGAAGCTTTCTTT
v_call: TRBV14; d_call: TRBD1; j_call: TRBJ2-7; clone_size: .; cdr3_aa: CASSRQGGYEQYF; cdr3_nt: TGTGCCAGCAGCCGACAGGGGGGCTACGAGCAGTACTTC
v_call: TRBV10-3; d_call: .; j_call: TRBJ1-5; clone_size: .; cdr3_aa: CAISERGRGSGNQPQHF; cdr3_nt: TGTGCCATCAGTGAACGGGGTAGGGGGAGTGGCAATCAGCCCCAGCATTTT
v_call: TRBV4-2; d_call: TRBD1; j_call: TRBJ2-7; clone_size: few; cdr3_aa: CASSQGQGYDEQYF; cdr3_nt: TGTGCCAGCAGCCAAGGACAGGGATATGACGAGCAGTACTTC
v_call: TRBV4-2; d_call: TRBD2; j_call: TRBJ2-3; clone_size: .; cdr3_aa: CASSQDIELAMQYF; cdr3_nt: TGTGCCAGCAGCCAAGATATCGAACTAGCGATGCAGTATTTT
v_call: TRBV6-1; d_call: .; j_call: TRBJ2-1; clone_size: .; cdr3_aa: CASSADSYNEQFF; cdr3_nt: TGTGCCAGCAGTGCAGACAGTTACAATGAGCAGTTCTTC
v_call: TRBV6-5; d_call: .; j_call: TRBJ1-3; clone_size: .; cdr3_aa: CASSLFGSGNTIYF; cdr3_nt: TGTGCCAGCAGCCTCTTCGGGTCTGGAAACACCATATATTTT
v_call: TRBV27; d_call: TRBD1; j_call: TRBJ1-2; clone_size: .; cdr3_aa: CASSLGGQGWDGYTF; cdr3_nt: TGTGCCAGCAGTTTGGGGGGACAGGGGTGGGATGGCTACACCTTC
v_call: TRBV27; d_call: TRBD1; j_call: TRBJ1-3; clone_size: .; cdr3_aa: CASSRGQGFDTIYF; cdr3_nt: TGTGCCAGCAGTCGAGGACAGGGGTTTGACACCATATATTTT
v_call: TRBV7-2; d_call: TRBD1; j_call: TRBJ2-1; clone_size: .; cdr3_aa: CASSSRDSDNEQFF; cdr3_nt: TGTGCCAGCAGCTCGAGGGACAGCGACAATGAGCAGTTCTTC
v_call: TRBV9; d_call: TRBD2; j_call: TRBJ2-1; clone_size: .; cdr3_aa: CASTPGGLIHNEQFF; cdr3_nt: TGTGCCAGCACCCCCGGGGGACTAATACATAATGAGCAGTTCTTC
v_call: TRBV27; d_call: .; j_call: TRBJ2-1; clone_size: .; cdr3_aa: CASSLSSSNEQFF; cdr3_nt: TGTGCCAGCAGTTTATCGTCTAGCAATGAGCAGTTCTTC
v_call: TRBV5-4; d_call: .; j_call: TRBJ1-6; clone_size: .; cdr3_aa: CASRYYGQTNSPLHF; cdr3_nt: TGTGCCAGCAGGTATTACGGACAGACGAATTCACCCCTCCACTTT
v_call: TRBV6-5; d_call: .; j_call: TRBJ1-3; clone_size: .; cdr3_aa: CASQGSGNTIYF; cdr3_nt: TGTGCCAGTCAGGGGTCCGGAAACACCATATATTTT
v_call: TRBV20-1; d_call: .; j_call: TRBJ2-3; clone_size: .; cdr3_aa: CSAPRDTQYF; cdr3_nt: TGCAGTGCCCCTCGGGATACGCAGTATTTT
v_call: TRBV19; d_call: .; j_call: TRBJ2-7; clone_size: .; cdr3_aa: CASSILGVKDEQYF; cdr3_nt: TGTGCCAGTAGTATTCTAGGGGTAAAAGACGAGCAGTACTTC
v_call: TRBV7-2; d_call: TRBD2; j_call: TRBJ2-7; clone_size: few; cdr3_aa: CASSSSTSFYEQYF; cdr3_nt: TGTGCCAGCAGCTCTTCGACTAGCTTCTACGAGCAGTACTTC
v_call: TRBV11-3; d_call: .; j_call: TRBJ2-5; clone_size: many; cdr3_aa: CASSLGTQETQYF; cdr3_nt: TGTGCCAGCAGCTTAGGGACACAAGAGACCCAGTACTTC
v_call: TRBV5-1; d_call: .; j_call: TRBJ2-3; clone_size: .; cdr3_aa: CASSLGLSGGTDTQYF; cdr3_nt: TGCGCCAGCAGCTTGGGCCTGTCAGGGGGCACAGATACGCAGTATTTT
v_call: TRBV10-3; d_call: .; j_call: TRBJ2-6; clone_size: .; cdr3_aa: CAISPSAGTGANVLTF; cdr3_nt: TGTGCCATCAGTCCATCCGCAGGGACTGGGGCCAACGTCCTGACTTTC
v_call: TRBV5-8; d_call: TRBD1; j_call: TRBJ1-2; clone_size: .; cdr3_aa: CASSLRQGDGYTF; cdr3_nt: TGTGCCAGCAGCTTGAGACAGGGGGATGGCTACACCTTC
v_call: TRBV5-1; d_call: TRBD2; j_call: TRBJ2-2; clone_size: .; cdr3_aa: CASSLEKGLAAGELFF; cdr3_nt: TGCGCCAGCAGCTTGGAAAAGGGACTAGCCGCCGGGGAGCTGTTTTTT
v_call: TRBV2; d_call: TRBD1; j_call: TRBJ1-5; clone_size: .; cdr3_aa: CASRETGGVFQPQHF; cdr3_nt: TGTGCCAGCAGAGAGACAGGGGGCGTTTTTCAGCCCCAGCATTTT
v_call: TRBV2; d_call: .; j_call: TRBJ2-1; clone_size: once; cdr3_aa: CASSDPRVPGFSYNEQFF; cdr3_nt: TGTGCCAGCAGTGACCCCAGGGTCCCCGGGTTCTCCTACAATGAGCAGTTCTTC
v_call: TRBV6-6; d_call: TRBD1; j_call: TRBJ2-7; clone_size: .; cdr3_aa: CASMSRDREFYEQYF; cdr3_nt: TGTGCCAGCATGTCCCGGGACAGAGAGTTCTACGAGCAGTACTTC
v_call: TRBV6-1; d_call: .; j_call: TRBJ2-6; clone_size: .; cdr3_aa: CASSVRVTSGANVLTF; cdr3_nt: TGTGCCAGCAGTGTTCGTGTTACTTCTGGGGCCAACGTCCTGACTTTC
v_call: TRBV19; d_call: .; j_call: TRBJ1-5; clone_size: .; cdr3_aa: CASSEQDSNQPQHF; cdr3_nt: TGTGCCAGTAGCGAGCAGGATAGCAATCAGCCCCAGCATTTT
v_call: TRBV19; d_call: TRBD1; j_call: TRBJ1-4; clone_size: .; cdr3_aa: CASSNLYRGRATNEKLFF; cdr3_nt: TGTGCCAGTAGTAACCTATACAGGGGCCGGGCAACTAATGAAAAACTGTTTTTT
v_call: TRBV5-1; d_call: TRBD1; j_call: TRBJ2-5; clone_size: .; cdr3_aa: CASTTGVEETQYF; cdr3_nt: TGCGCCAGCACCACAGGGGTAGAAGAGACCCAGTACTTC
v_call: TRBV28; d_call: TRBD1; j_call: TRBJ2-7; clone_size: .; cdr3_aa: CASSAPNRGRDEQYF; cdr3_nt: TGTGCCAGCAGTGCCCCAAACAGGGGGCGCGACGAGCAGTACTTC
v_call: TRBV28; d_call: .; j_call: TRBJ2-7; clone_size: .; cdr3_aa: CASSRTGTPYYEQYF; cdr3_nt: TGTGCCAGCAGTCGAACAGGGACCCCCTACTACGAGCAGTACTTC
v_call: TRBV19; d_call: TRBD1; j_call: TRBJ2-2; clone_size: .; cdr3_aa: CASSIGDRVPTGELFF; cdr3_nt: TGTGCCAGTAGTATAGGGGACAGGGTCCCCACCGGGGAGCTGTTTTTT
v_call: TRBV6-1; d_call: TRBD1; j_call: TRBJ2-1; clone_size: .; cdr3_aa: CASSKTGAGYNEQFF; cdr3_nt: TGTGCCAGCAGTAAGACAGGGGCTGGCTACAATGAGCAGTTCTTC
v_call: TRBV2; d_call: TRBD2; j_call: TRBJ2-3; clone_size: .; cdr3_aa: CASSPPTSGRVDTQYF; cdr3_nt: TGTGCCAGCAGTCCCCCGACTAGCGGGAGAGTGGATACGCAGTATTTT
v_call: TRBV7-8; d_call: TRBD1; j_call: TRBJ1-2; clone_size: .; cdr3_aa: CASSLGQGANYGYTF; cdr3_nt: TGTGCCAGCAGCCTCGGACAGGGGGCTAACTATGGCTACACCTTC
v_call: TRBV15; d_call: TRBD2; j_call: TRBJ2-2; clone_size: .; cdr3_aa: CATSYGREDTGELFF; cdr3_nt: TGTGCCACCAGCTACGGGCGGGAGGACACCGGGGAGCTGTTTTTT
v_call: TRBV4-2; d_call: TRBD2; j_call: TRBJ2-7; clone_size: .; cdr3_aa: CASSQGGSGRSYEQYF; cdr3_nt: TGTGCCAGCAGCCAAGGTGGTAGCGGGAGGTCCTACGAGCAGTACTTC
v_call: TRBV2; d_call: TRBD1; j_call: TRBJ2-2; clone_size: once; cdr3_aa: CASSERDRVSGELFF; cdr3_nt: TGTGCCAGCAGTGAACGGGACAGGGTTTCCGGGGAGCTGTTTTTT
v_call: TRBV5-1; d_call: .; j_call: TRBJ1-1; clone_size: .; cdr3_aa: CASSLVGATEAFF; cdr3_nt: TGCGCCAGCAGCTTGGTGGGGGCCACTGAAGCTTTCTTT
v_call: TRBV11-2; d_call: .; j_call: TRBJ1-5; clone_size: .; cdr3_aa: CASSLEGGQPQHF; cdr3_nt: TGTGCCAGCAGCTTAGAAGGAGGGCAGCCCCAGCATTTT